Each of the 14 T cell receptor beta chains below was sequenced from the same sample in a study of T cell responses to AZD1222 COVID-19 vaccine. Sequenced by immunoSEQ multiplex PCR; TCRdb stores in-frame clones only, minus some. This sample yields roughly 140,000 clones, of which about 92% are seen a single time; approximately 3.6% belongs to the top ten. This material consisted of peripheral blood, taken 28 days after the second AZD1222 dose. The receptors here all came from an adult who received the AZD1222 COVID-19 vaccine.

Comments on this clone: The same CDR3 is also encoded by other DNA sequences in this sample. The chain joins TRBV5-1 to TRBJ2-7; D is possibly TRBD2 (6 bases). Germline V gene data show CDR1 as SGHRS and CDR2 as YFSETQ. Between the trimmed V and J ends, which lost 0 bases and 0 bases, there was a span of 7 bases. The CDR3 extends over 14 amino acids. The CDR3 region is CASSLAGSSYEQYF. The CDR3 nucleotides are TGCGCCAGCAGCTTGGCCGGGAGCTCCTACGAGCAGTACTTC.

V is TRBV6-1 and J is TRBJ1-5; a weak D match, TRBD1 (6 bases). This CDR3 has 15 amino acids. Per germline, CDR1 MNHNS and CDR2 SASEGT. Trimming shortened V by 1 base and J by 11 bases, and 18 bases separated the two germline ends. The CDR3 region is CASSEGWQGPRTQHF. CDR3 coding DNA: TGTGCCAGCAGTGAAGGGTGGCAGGGGCCTAGGACCCAGCATTTT.

A single count supports this clone. V usage is TRBV2 and J usage is TRBJ1-2; D unresolved. This CDR3 is built from 14 residues. Trimming took off 4 bases at V and 6 bases at J, with 15 bases between the two ends. Germline V gene sequence: CDR1 SNHLY, CDR2 FYNNEI. CDR3 in amino acids: CASSGEMEGNGYTF. In nucleotides, the CDR3 is TGTGCCAGCAGTGGGGAGATGGAGGGAAATGGCTACACCTTC. Together with reference TRBV2 and TRBJ1-2, the CDR3 gives the full variable domain: EPEVTQTPSHQVTQMGQEVILRCVPISNHLYFYWYRQILGQKVEFLVSFYNNEISEKSEIFDDQFSVERPDGSNFTLKIRSTKLEDSAMYFCASSGEMEGNGYTFGSGTRLTVV.

The DNA of the CDR3 is TGTGCCAGCAGCGTAGGCCCGGACGGGGAGCTGTTTTTT. Residues: CASSVGPDGELFF. The chain employs TRBV9 and TRBJ2-2; D remains ambiguous. The V end was cut by 0 bases, the J end by 7 bases, with 7 bases between. CDR1 SGDLS and CDR2 YYNGEE come from the germline V gene. CDR3 length equals 13 residues.

This chain joins TRBV29-1 and TRBJ2-3; perhaps TRBD1 as D (6 bases). This CDR3 is 17 amino acids long. V shed 6 bases and J shed 2 bases, with 24 bases lying between them. Germline CDR1 reads SQVTM; CDR2 reads ANQGSEA. Here the CDR3 DNA reads TGCAGCGTCGCGAAATTCGACAGGCCTTTCAACACAGATACGCAGTATTTT. It encodes CSVAKFDRPFNTDTQYF.

The rearrangement joins TRBV5-6 to TRBJ1-1; D possibly corresponds to TRBD1 (5 bases). Trimming removed 4 bases from V and 6 bases from J, with 13 bases in between. CDR3 length: 13 amino acids. Germline values: CDR1 SGHDT, CDR2 YYEEEE. Written as DNA, the CDR3 is TGTGCCAGCAGCCGGGACCGCGCATCTGAAGCTTTCTTT. Its translation: CASSRDRASEAFF.

The V gene is TRBV11-2, the J gene TRBJ1-2, with 8 bases aligning to TRBD1. Trimming took 2 bases from V and 5 from J; bases not matched to a gene: 4. This CDR3 spans 14 amino acids. Germline V gene lookup returns CDR1 SGHAT and CDR2 FQNNGV. CDR3 sequence: CASSLSRGLYGYTF. For the CDR3, the DNA is TGTGCCAGCAGCTTATCCAGGGGGCTTTATGGCTACACCTTC.

The genes are TRBV9 and TRBJ2-2, with D possibly TRBD1 on 5 matching bases. Trimming left V 5 bases short and J 3 bases short, with 11 bases between. There are 14 residues in the CDR3. The V gene's germline CDR1 is SGDLS and CDR2 YYNGEE. CDR3 sequence (DNA): TGTGCCAGCAGTTATCAGGGTGACACCGGGGAGCTGTTTTTT. As protein: CASSYQGDTGELFF.

The V gene is TRBV10-3, the J gene TRBJ1-6, with a weak D call TRBD1 (6 bases). From germline, CDR1 is ENHRY and CDR2 SYGVKD. The CDR3 is 14 residues long. Trimming shortened V by 4 bases and J by 7 bases, and 11 bases separated the two germline ends. CDR3 coding DNA: TGTGCCATCAGTGGGGGGGCAGGGAATTCACCCCTCCACTTT. This encodes CAISGGAGNSPLHF.

This rearrangement joins TRBV27 to TRBJ1-2, with 8 positions matching TRBD1. Germline-derived CDR1 and CDR2 are MNHEY and SMNVEV (reference sequence). The V and J ends lost 0 bases and 2 bases, in that order; junction bases with no gene match: 5. CDR3 size: 16 residues. CDR3 nucleotide sequence: TGTGCCAGCAGTTTATCATCAGGGGGCTTCAACTATGGCTACACCTTC. This sequence encodes CASSLSSGGFNYGYTF.

V usage is TRBV18 and J usage is TRBJ2-3; TRBD1 agrees at 10 bases. This CDR3 contains 14 residues. CDR1 is KGHSH and CDR2 is LQKENI in the germline V gene. Trimming removed 5 bases from V and 4 bases from J; junction bases left unmatched: 3. The CDR3 DNA reads as TGTGCCAGCTCAACCGGGACAGGGGCAGATACGCAGTATTTT. Translated: CASSTGTGADTQYF. Filled out from reference TRBV18 and TRBJ2-3, the complete variable domain reads NAGVMQNPRHLVRRRGQEARLRCSPMKGHSHVYWYRQLPEEGLKFMVYLQKENIIDESGMPKERFSAEFPKEGPSILRIQQVVRGDSAAYFCASSTGTGADTQYFGPGTRLTVL.

This rearrangement joins TRBV7-9 to TRBJ2-3; a possible D gene is TRBD2 (6 bases). V lost 6 bases and J lost 2, with 15 bases in between. The CDR3 is made up of 15 amino acids. CDR1 is SEHNR, CDR2 FQNEAQ, per germline (reference sequence). Written as DNA, the CDR3 is TGTGCCAGCAGACCACGTAGCGGCAACACAGATACGCAGTATTTT. This gives the protein CASRPRSGNTDTQYF.

V gene TRBV19 combines with J gene TRBJ1-1; D is unresolved. The CDR3 is made up of 13 amino acids. Trimming shortened V by 5 bases and J by 1 base, and 8 bases separated the two germline ends. Germline V lookup: CDR1 LNHDA, CDR2 SQIVND (reference sequence). The CDR3 protein is CASSFVKNTEAFF. CDR3 sequence (DNA): TGTGCCAGTAGTTTTGTCAAGAACACTGAAGCTTTCTTT.

The V and J genes are TRBV27 and TRBJ2-7; maybe TRBD1 (6 bases). With 6 bases removed from V and 2 bases from J, the gap between germline ends came to 20 bases. The germline V gene has CDR1 MNHEY and CDR2 SMNVEV (reference sequence). The CDR3 has 16 amino acids. This chain's CDR3 is CASSKRVTGFAYEQYF. The CDR3 DNA reads TGTGCCAGCAGCAAAAGAGTCACAGGGTTTGCCTACGAGCAGTACTTC.